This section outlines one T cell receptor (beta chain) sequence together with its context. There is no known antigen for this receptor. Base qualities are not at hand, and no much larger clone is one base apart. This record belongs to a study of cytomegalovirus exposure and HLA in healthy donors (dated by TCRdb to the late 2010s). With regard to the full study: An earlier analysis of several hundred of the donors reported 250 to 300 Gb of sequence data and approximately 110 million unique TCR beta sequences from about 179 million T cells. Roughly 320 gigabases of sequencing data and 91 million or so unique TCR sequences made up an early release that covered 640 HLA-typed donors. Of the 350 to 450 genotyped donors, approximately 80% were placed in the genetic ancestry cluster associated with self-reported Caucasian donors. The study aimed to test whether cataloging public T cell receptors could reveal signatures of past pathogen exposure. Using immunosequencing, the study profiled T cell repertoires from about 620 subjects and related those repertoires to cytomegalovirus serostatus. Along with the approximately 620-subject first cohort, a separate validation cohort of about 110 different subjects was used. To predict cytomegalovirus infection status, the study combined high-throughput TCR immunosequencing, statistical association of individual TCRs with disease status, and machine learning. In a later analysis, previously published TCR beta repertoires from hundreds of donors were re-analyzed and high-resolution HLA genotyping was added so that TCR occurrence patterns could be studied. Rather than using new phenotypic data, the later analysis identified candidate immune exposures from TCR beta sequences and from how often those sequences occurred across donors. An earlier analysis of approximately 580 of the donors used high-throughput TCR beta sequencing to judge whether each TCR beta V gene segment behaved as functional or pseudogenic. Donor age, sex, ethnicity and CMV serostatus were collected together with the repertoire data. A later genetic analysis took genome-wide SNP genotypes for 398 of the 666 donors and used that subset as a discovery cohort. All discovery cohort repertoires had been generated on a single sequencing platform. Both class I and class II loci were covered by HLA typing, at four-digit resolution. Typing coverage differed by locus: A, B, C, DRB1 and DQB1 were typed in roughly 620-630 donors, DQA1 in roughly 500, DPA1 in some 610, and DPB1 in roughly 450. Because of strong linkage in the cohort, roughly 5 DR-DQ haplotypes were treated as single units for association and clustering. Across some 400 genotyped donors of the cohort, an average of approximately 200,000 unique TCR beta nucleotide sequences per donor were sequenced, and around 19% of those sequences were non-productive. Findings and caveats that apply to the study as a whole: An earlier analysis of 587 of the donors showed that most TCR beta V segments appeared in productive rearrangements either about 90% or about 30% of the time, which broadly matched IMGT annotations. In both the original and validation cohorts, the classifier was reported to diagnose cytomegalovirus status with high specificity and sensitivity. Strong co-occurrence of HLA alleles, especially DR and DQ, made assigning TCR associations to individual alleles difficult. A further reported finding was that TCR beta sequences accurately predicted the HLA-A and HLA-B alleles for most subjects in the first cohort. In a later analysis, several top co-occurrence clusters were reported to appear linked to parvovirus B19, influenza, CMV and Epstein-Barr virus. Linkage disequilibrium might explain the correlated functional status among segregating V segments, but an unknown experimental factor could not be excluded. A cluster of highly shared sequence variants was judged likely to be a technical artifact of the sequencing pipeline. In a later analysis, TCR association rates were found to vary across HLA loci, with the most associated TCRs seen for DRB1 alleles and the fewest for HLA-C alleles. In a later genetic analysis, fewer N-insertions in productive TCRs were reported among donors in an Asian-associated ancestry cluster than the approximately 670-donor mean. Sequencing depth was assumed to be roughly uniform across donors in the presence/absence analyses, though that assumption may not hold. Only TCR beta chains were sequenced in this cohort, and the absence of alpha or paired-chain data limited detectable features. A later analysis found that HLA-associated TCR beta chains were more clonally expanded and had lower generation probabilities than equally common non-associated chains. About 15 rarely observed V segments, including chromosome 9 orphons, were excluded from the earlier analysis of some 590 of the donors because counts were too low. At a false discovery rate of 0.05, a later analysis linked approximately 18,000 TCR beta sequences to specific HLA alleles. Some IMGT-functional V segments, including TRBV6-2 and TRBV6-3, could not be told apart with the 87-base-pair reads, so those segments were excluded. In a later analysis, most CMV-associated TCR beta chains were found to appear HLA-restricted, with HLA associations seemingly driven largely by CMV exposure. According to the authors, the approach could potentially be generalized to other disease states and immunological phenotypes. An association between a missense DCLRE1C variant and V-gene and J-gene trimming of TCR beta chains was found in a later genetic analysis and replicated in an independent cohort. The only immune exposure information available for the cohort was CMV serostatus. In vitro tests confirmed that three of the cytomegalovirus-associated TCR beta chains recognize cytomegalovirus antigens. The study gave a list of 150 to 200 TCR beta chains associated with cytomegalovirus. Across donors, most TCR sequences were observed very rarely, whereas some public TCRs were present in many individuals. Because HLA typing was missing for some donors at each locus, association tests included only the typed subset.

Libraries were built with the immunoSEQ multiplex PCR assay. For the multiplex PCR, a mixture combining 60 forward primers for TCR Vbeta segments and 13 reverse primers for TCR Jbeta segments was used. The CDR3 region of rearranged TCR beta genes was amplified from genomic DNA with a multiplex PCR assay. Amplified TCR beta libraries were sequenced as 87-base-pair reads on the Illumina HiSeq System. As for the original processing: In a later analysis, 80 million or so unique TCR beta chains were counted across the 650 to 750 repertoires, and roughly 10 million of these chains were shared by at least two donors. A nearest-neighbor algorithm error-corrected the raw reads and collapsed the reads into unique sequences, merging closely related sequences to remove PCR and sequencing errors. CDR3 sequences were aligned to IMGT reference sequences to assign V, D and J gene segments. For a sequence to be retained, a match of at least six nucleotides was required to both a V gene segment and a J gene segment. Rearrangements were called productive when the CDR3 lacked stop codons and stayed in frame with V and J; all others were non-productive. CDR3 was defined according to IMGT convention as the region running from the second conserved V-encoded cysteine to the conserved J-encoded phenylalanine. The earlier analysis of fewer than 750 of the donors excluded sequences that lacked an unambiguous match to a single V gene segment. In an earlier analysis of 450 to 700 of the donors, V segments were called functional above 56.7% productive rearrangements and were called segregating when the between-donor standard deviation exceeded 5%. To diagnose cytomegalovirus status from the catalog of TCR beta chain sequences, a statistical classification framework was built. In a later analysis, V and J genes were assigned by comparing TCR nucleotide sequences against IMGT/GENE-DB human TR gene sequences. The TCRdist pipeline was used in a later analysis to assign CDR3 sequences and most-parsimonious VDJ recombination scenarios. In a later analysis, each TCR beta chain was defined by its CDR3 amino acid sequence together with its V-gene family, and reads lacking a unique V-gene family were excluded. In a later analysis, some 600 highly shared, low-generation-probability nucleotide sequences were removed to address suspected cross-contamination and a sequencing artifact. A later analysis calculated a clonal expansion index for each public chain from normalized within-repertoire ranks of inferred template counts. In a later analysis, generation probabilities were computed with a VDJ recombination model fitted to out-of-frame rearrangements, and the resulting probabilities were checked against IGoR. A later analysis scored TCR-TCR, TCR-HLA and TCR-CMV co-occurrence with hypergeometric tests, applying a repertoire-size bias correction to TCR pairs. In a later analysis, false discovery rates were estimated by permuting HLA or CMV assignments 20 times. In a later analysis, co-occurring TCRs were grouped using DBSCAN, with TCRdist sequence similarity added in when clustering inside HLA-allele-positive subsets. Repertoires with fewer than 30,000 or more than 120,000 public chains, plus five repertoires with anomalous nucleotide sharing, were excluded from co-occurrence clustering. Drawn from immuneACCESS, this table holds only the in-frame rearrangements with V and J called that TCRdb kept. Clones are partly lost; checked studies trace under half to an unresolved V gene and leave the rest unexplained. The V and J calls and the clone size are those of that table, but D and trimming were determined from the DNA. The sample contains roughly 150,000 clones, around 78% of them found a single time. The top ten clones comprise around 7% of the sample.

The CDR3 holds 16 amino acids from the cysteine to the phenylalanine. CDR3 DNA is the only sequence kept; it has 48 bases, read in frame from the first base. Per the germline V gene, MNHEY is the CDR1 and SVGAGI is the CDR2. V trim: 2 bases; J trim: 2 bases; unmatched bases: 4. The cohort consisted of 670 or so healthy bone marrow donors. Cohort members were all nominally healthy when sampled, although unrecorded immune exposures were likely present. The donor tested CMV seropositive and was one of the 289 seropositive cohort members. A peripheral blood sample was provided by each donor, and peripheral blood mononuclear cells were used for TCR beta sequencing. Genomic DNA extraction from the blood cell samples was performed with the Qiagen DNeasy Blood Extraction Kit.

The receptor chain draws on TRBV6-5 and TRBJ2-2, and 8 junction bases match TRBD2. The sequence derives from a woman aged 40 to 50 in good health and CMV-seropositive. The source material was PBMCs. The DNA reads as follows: TGTGCCAGCAGTTACCGCGGGGGGCCAAACACCGGGGAGCTGTTTTTT. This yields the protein CASSYRGGPNTGELFF.